This is a list of T cell receptor beta chains from one sample in a study of control samples from healthy donors and cancer patients. The assay was immunoSEQ multiplex PCR, and TCRdb's table has in-frame clones only and misses some. Among under 200,000 clones listed, around 94% were seen once. The specimen sequenced was PBMCs. The receptors shown here come from a man aged 55-75 years with colorectal cancer. Each CDR3 is given without its conserved first and last residue. Fields, in order: J gene, V gene, CDR3 protein.

TRBJ2-7 TRBV7-9 ASSPRPGSGELYEQY
TRBJ1-6 TRBV5-1 ASSPGTGGESPLH
TRBJ1-5 TRBV10-3 AISGPGNQPQH
TRBJ1-1 TRBV18 ASSRQGLNTEAF
TRBJ1-1 TRBV3-1/TRBV3-2 ASSQDSGTGRAF
TRBJ2-7 TRBV3-1/TRBV3-2 ASSPRGGVPSYEQY
TRBJ1-5 TRBV27 ASKRTGSSQPQH
TRBJ1-2 TRBV18 ASSPPGKLNYGYT
TRBJ2-3 TRBV9 ASSVERGGFTDTQY
TRBJ2-7 TRBV5-1 ASSLGAGSNEQY
TRBJ1-6 TRBV4-3 ASSQDFEGSLH
TRBJ1-1 TRBV11-2 ASSQQQVHTEAF
TRBJ2-6 TRBV11-2 ASSLKPSGANVLT
TRBJ1-5 TRBV20-1 SASIPTDQPQH
TRBJ1-5 TRBV5-5 ASSLQAGGINQPQH
TRBJ1-2 TRBV7-9 ASSLGGQGIYT
TRBJ1-6 TRBV6-2/TRBV6-3 ASSYRASPLH
TRBJ2-3 TRBV2 ASSAQGVVTDTQY
TRBJ1-5 TRBV19 ASRGQGAGSQPQH
TRBJ2-1 TRBV27 ASKSGSYNEQF
TRBJ2-3 TRBV4-3 ASSHPRLAPTDTQY
TRBJ1-1 TRBV4-3 ASSQDRQGYTEAF
TRBJ1-6 TRBV10-3 AIKGGTGPAGTLH
TRBJ2-5 TRBV25-1 ASSEPEFRETQY
TRBJ1-5 TRBV15 ATSRGQGNQPQH
TRBJ1-1 TRBV13 ASSPDGRERTEAF
TRBJ2-7 TRBV5-1 ASSLAQGPNEQY
TRBJ2-7 TRBV4-1 ASSRQQSYEQY
TRBJ1-6 TRBV30 ARQDGSYNSPLH
TRBJ2-5 TRBV28 ASSFGSGGQETQY
TRBJ2-7 TRBV7-2 ASSLVPVLYEQY
TRBJ1-5 TRBV28 ASTLGGASNQPQH
TRBJ1-5 TRBV4-3 ASSQDLDQPQH
TRBJ2-6 TRBV5-8 ASAGGWGSGANVLT
TRBJ2-3 TRBV5-5 ASSLIAGAPDTQY
TRBJ1-2 TRBV29-1 SAANYGYT
TRBJ1-1 TRBV4-3 ASSQDSPPRDTEAF
TRBJ2-2 TRBV19 ASSIGGGNTGELF
TRBJ1-6 TRBV12-3/TRBV12-4 ASSLQGQSPLH